This entry lists 8 T cell receptor beta chains sequenced from one sample in a study of blood T cell repertoires in COVID-19. TCRdb keeps only in-frame clones here, not all; method: immunoSEQ multiplex PCR. The sample includes roughly 360,000 clones, roughly 90% of them seen just once. Sequencing used PBMCs or T cells enriched from blood (not recorded which). The receptor set was obtained from a young woman with acute COVID-19.

This sequence joins TRBV27 and TRBJ2-7; TRBD1 aligns across 10 bases. The CDR3 consists of 15 residues. Germline V gene sequence: CDR1 MNHEY, CDR2 SMNVEV (reference sequence). Trimming removed 10 bases from V and 4 bases from J; junction bases left unmatched: 13. CDR3 loop: CATKSPTGGFYEQYF. CDR3 coding DNA: TGTGCCACCAAGTCACCGACAGGGGGCTTTTACGAGCAGTACTTC.

The chain combines TRBV25-1 with TRBJ1-1, with D perhaps TRBD1 (5 bases). The CDR3 loop spans 14 amino acids. V was pared by 7 bases and J by 2 bases, with 14 bases between. Germline values: CDR1 MGHDK, CDR2 SYGVNS. CDR3 in amino acids: CASMEGRANTEAFF. As DNA, the CDR3 is TGTGCCAGCATGGAGGGCAGGGCAAACACTGAAGCTTTCTTT.

The chain is built from TRBV15 and TRBJ2-1; 11 bases match TRBD2. This CDR3 comprises 19 residues. Trimming removed 2 bases from V and 7 bases from J; junction bases left unmatched: 16. Germline CDR1 reads LNHNV; CDR2 reads YYDKDF (reference sequence). The CDR3 region has the DNA TGTGCCACCAGCAGAATGCCCCCTGTTAGCGGGGGGGCCCCTAATGAGCAGTTCTTC. Translation: CATSRMPPVSGGAPNEQFF.

V gene TRBV10-2 combines with J gene TRBJ1-4, with unresolved D. Germline CDR1 reads WSHSY; CDR2 reads SAAADI. CDR3 size: 9 residues. Trimming took 8 bases from V and 10 from J, leaving 5 bases between them. CDR3 DNA sequence: TGCGCCAGCCAAATAAAACTGTTTTTT. Its protein is CASQIKLFF.

The V call is TRBV4-2, the J call TRBJ2-1, with TRBD2 matching over 9 bases. This CDR3 is 14 amino acids long. Germline lookup yields CDR1 LGHNA and CDR2 YNFKEQ. J was trimmed by 8 bases and V by 5 bases; bases with no gene match: 7. The CDR3 bases are TGTGCCAGCAGCATTAGCGGGGGCGGGGATGAGCAGTTCTTC. Residues: CASSISGGGDEQFF.

The CDR3 spells CASSEKYLGSGELFF. The CDR3 region has the DNA TGTGCCAGCAGTGAAAAATATCTAGGTTCCGGGGAGCTGTTTTTT. The V call is TRBV6-1, the J call TRBJ2-2; no firm D call. CDR3 length: 15 amino acids. Trimming left V 2 bases short and J 6 bases short, with 13 bases between. Germline CDR1 and CDR2: MNHNS and SASEGT.

This clone was detected a few times. J is TRBJ1-1 and V is TRBV6-1; no firm D call. V lost 3 bases, J lost 4 bases, and 15 bases lay in between. Germline loops: CDR1 MNHNS, CDR2 SASEGT. This CDR3 has 15 residues. CDR3 sequence: CASSDPLHGGTEAFF. CDR3 bases: TGTGCCAGCAGTGACCCCTTACATGGCGGCACTGAAGCTTTCTTT.

The gene calls are TRBV5-1 and TRBJ1-3; 7 bases agree with TRBD1. Trimming took 0 bases from V and 2 from J; bases not matched to a gene: 5. The CDR3 runs to 16 residues. Germline V lookup: CDR1 SGHRS, CDR2 YFSETQ. The CDR3 sequence is CASSLGSGGAGNTIYF. CDR3 nucleotide sequence: TGCGCCAGCAGCTTGGGGTCAGGGGGTGCTGGAAACACCATATATTTT.